Listed below are T cell receptor beta chains from one sample, sequenced in a study of blood T cell repertoires in COVID-19. Clones were sequenced by immunoSEQ multiplex PCR, and TCRdb holds only the in-frame ones, with some missing. The top ten hold roughly 13% of the sample, which has some 240,000 clones, 65% to 85% seen once. The material sequenced was peripheral blood. These receptors came from a human donor in a cohort sampled during active COVID-19. CDR3s include the opening cysteine and the closing phenylalanine or tryptophan. Fields, in order: D gene, V gene, CDR3 length, clone size, J gene, CDR3 DNA, CDR3 protein. The D gene is left open where the match is weak. Only part of the rows carry a size: once, few, many, or a class if the clone is expanded.

TRBD1	TRBV20-1	11	.	TRBJ2-7	TGCAGGGGACAGAGCTCCTACGAGCAGTACTTC	CRGQSSYEQYF
.	TRBV19	15	many	TRBJ2-7	TGTGCCAGTAGTATAACCGGAACAGGTAGCCACGAGCAGTACTTC	CASSITGTGSHEQYF
TRBD1	TRBV19	15	few	TRBJ2-1	TGTGCCAGTAGTATCAGGGGGCCTAACAACAATGAGCAGTTCTTC	CASSIRGPNNNEQFF
.	TRBV6-1	15	few	TRBJ1-6	TGTGCCAGCAGTGAGGAGGGAAGAGCTAATTCACCCCTCCACTTT	CASSEEGRANSPLHF
.	TRBV12-3/TRBV12-4	13	.	TRBJ2-1	TGTGCCAGCAGTTTAAGGGGGGGTAATGAGCAGTTCTTC	CASSLRGGNEQFF
TRBD2	TRBV9	16	.	TRBJ2-2	TGTGCCAGCAGAGATATTAGCGGGGGAAGCACCGGGGAGCTGTTTTTT	CASRDISGGSTGELFF
TRBD1	TRBV28	14	once	TRBJ1-1	TGTGCCACCGGACAGGACAGGATCTACACTGAAGCTTTCTTT	CATGQDRIYTEAFF
.	TRBV28	13	.	TRBJ1-5	TGTGCCAGCAGTTCGGGAATCAATCAGCCCCAGCATTTT	CASSSGINQPQHF
.	TRBV24-1	16	.	TRBJ2-1	TGTGCCACCAGTGCCCCGACTTTTACACTGGTGAATGAGCAGTTCTTC	CATSAPTFTLVNEQFF
.	TRBV12-3/TRBV12-4	12	.	TRBJ1-5	TGTGCCAGCAGTTTGAGCCGTAAGCCCCAGCATTTT	CASSLSRKPQHF
.	TRBV5-4	14	.	TRBJ1-4	TGTGCCAGCAGCTTGTCCACAGGGAGTGAAAAACTGTTTTTT	CASSLSTGSEKLFF
.	TRBV29-1	11	.	TRBJ1-1	TGCAGCGTTGGGGAGGACACTGAAGCTTTCTTT	CSVGEDTEAFF
TRBD1	TRBV2	12	.	TRBJ1-2	TGTGCCAGCAGACAGGGGGTATATGGCTACACCTTC	CASRQGVYGYTF
.	TRBV9	14	.	TRBJ1-1	TGTGCCAGCAGTCCTGACACACTGAACACTGAAGCTTTCTTT	CASSPDTLNTEAFF
.	TRBV11-2	15	.	TRBJ2-5	TGTGCCAGCAGCTTAGATGGTGGCTTTCAGGAGACCCAGTACTTC	CASSLDGGFQETQYF
.	TRBV29-1	14	.	TRBJ1-1	TGCAGCGTTTATAACCCGGGACACGGCACTGAAGCTTTCTTT	CSVYNPGHGTEAFF
.	TRBV19	15	.	TRBJ1-5	TGTGCCAGTAGTATTGGGGCAGGCCAGAATCAGCCCCAGCATTTT	CASSIGAGQNQPQHF
TRBD1	TRBV6-2/TRBV6-3	15	.	TRBJ1-1	TGTGCCAGCAGTTACTCCCTCGACAGGGACACTGAAGCTTTCTTT	CASSYSLDRDTEAFF
TRBD1	TRBV19	15	.	TRBJ2-5	TGTGCCAGTAGTATGGGAGACAGGGCACAAGAGACCCAGTACTTC	CASSMGDRAQETQYF
.	TRBV19	15	.	TRBJ2-5	TGTGCCAGTAGTATAGTCGGAGGACTTCAAGAGACCCAGTACTTC	CASSIVGGLQETQYF
TRBD1	TRBV29-1	13	.	TRBJ2-3	TGCAGCGTTCGAGGACAGGGAGCAGATACGCAGTATTTT	CSVRGQGADTQYF